The clone carrying this TCR beta chain was found a few times. Its antigen remains unidentified. Its ends do not fully match the called genes, so a read error is possible. Peripheral blood from each donor was collected in a volume of ten milliliters. This sample is part of a study of blood T cells in healthy people across ages. Across the study: With template switching, about one barcoded beta molecule was captured per two T cells. Study outcomes and limitations: Naive CD4+ cells and diversity were both higher in long-lived donors than in aged donors. Shifts in expanded clonotypes may have been confounded by donor CMV status, which was unknown.

The germline CDR1 and CDR2 sequences are SGHTA and FQGNSA. The CDR3 covers 16 residues. For the second PCR, which ran for roughly 6 to 12 cycles, a sample-barcoded 5' primer and a J-beta primer mix were used. TCRdb ran MiXCR on the 5' RACE reads and lists one entry per CDR3 protein. The sample lists about 810,000 distinct CDR3 sequences, around 34% seen once, with 13% in the top ten. This chain uses TRBV7-2 with TRBJ2-7; the match to TRBD2 covers 11 bases. The sequence came from a man aged 18 to 35 in good health. The sequencing input was blood. CDR3 protein: CASSALSGGASNEQYF. DNA for the CDR3: TGTGCCAGCAGTGCCCTTAGCGGGGGGGCCTCCAACGAGCAGTACTTC.